This T cell receptor (beta chain) was captured by sequencing in a study of vaccination effects on CD4 cells after COVID-19. Whole-study results and caveats: Sampling in the study covered few convalescent patients and included no early post-infection timepoints. Long after vaccination, the clones induced by infection and by vaccine shrank markedly in size.

Sequencing was preceded by expansion of antigen-specific CD4+ T cells with viral peptide pools in the ViraFEST assay. When nine to ten days of culture had elapsed, CD4+ T cells were isolated. A remark on this clone: Its target is unknown.

Libraries were prepared by immunoSEQ multiplex PCR; TCRdb keeps only in-frame clonotypes and omits some of them. The table shows 9,500 to 13,000 clones, with roughly 74% occurring only once. The sample was CD4+ T cells from PBMCs cultured with HCoV-229E spike peptides, taken before COVID-19 vaccination. This receptor was identified in a human donor who received a COVID-19 vaccine.

In DNA form, the CDR3 reads TGTGCCAGCAGCCAAGGGGCATCTGTCGGACTAGCGGTCTACAATGAGCAGTTCTTC. Translated, it gives CASSQGASVGLAVYNEQFF. This chain joins TRBV4-2 and TRBJ2-1, with 10 bases that match TRBD2. The length of the CDR3 is 19 residues. CDR1 is LGHNA, CDR2 YNFKEQ, per germline. The V segment lost 1 base and the J segment 3 bases; nucleotides outside the gene matches: 12.